This T cell receptor (beta chain) came from a study of T cell clonality in common variable immunodeficiency. Study-level results: Reportedly, TCR beta sequences from common variable immunodeficiency showed fewer deletions and N-nucleotide insertions. Authors noted CVID clonality's cause needs subpopulation repertoire sequencing.

Between the trimmed V and J ends, which lost 5 bases and 4 bases, there was a span of 17 bases. The CDR3 length is 15 residues. The V gene's germline CDR1 is SGHVS and CDR2 FNYEAQ. Method: immunoSEQ multiplex PCR; TCRdb's copy keeps in-frame clones and lacks some. The profile covers 15,000 to 20,000 clones, none occurring a single time. As for this clone: Its target is unknown. The read halts 3 residues ahead of the CDR3 end, with the missing end drawn from the germline J gene.

Aged about 8 to 65 years, CVID subjects averaged approximately 38 years old. The clonotype originates from a human donor with common variable immunodeficiency. The specimen sequenced was peripheral blood mononuclear cells. J is TRBJ2-5 and V is TRBV7-6; maybe TRBD2 (8 bases). The CDR3 protein is CASSQGGTRGETQYF. CDR3 DNA (partial): TGTGCCAGCAGCCAGGGGGGGACTAGGGGAGAGACC.